The next 25 T cell receptor beta chains were all read from a single sample in a study of T cells expressing NK-cell markers. TCRdb reanalyzed the 5' RACE reads, giving one entry per CDR3 protein sequence and no DNA. This sample contains about 440,000 distinct CDR3 sequences. The sample taken for sequencing was blood T cells: a sorted CD56 or NKG2C T cell subset, CD4+ or CD8+ T cells, or bulk PBMC T cells (not recorded which). The receptors originated from a woman between 18 and 69 years old in good health.

The CDR3: CASGWADSDNSPLHF. V and J are TRBV6-1 and TRBJ1-6; there is no DNA to check the TCRdb D call of TRBD1. Germline CDR1 reads MNHNS; CDR2 reads SASEGT. This CDR3 spans 15 amino acids.

This chain connects TRBV4-2 to TRBJ1-1. The CDR3 runs to 15 residues. The V gene's germline CDR1 is LGHNA and CDR2 YNFKEQ. The CDR3 loop reads CASRTRKTENTEAFF.

The chain has TRBV6-6 and TRBJ2-2; without DNA, the TCRdb call of TRBD1 cannot be checked. The CDR3 contains 11 residues. Germline values: CDR1 MNHNY, CDR2 SVGAGI (reference sequence). The CDR3 reads CASTLTGELFF.

The V call is TRBV19, the J call TRBJ1-5; TCRdb proposes TRBD1, but this gene call is untestable without DNA. Germline V lookup: CDR1 LNHDA, CDR2 SQIVND (reference sequence). This CDR3 is built from 15 residues. The CDR3 sequence: CASSPMDRDNQPQHF.

The chain couples TRBV30 to TRBJ2-1; TCRdb selects TRBD1, and the lack of DNA leaves this call unchecked. The CDR3 is 13 residues long. The germline gives CDR1 GTSNPN, CDR2 SVGIG (reference sequence). CDR3 in amino acids: CAWSVPPSTVQFF.

The chain employs TRBV7-2 and TRBJ1-5. The CDR3 covers 15 residues. Germline V lookup: CDR1 SGHTA, CDR2 FQGNSA. CDR3 residues: CASSLVVGSNQPQHF.

J is TRBJ2-5 and V is TRBV11-3; TCRdb's D call, TRBD1, is unchecked because there is no DNA. The CDR3 has 13 residues. Germline V gene sequence: CDR1 SGHNT, CDR2 YENEEA. CDR3 protein: CASSRGDQETQYF.

V usage is TRBV29-1 and J usage is TRBJ1-2; checking the TCRdb D call of TRBD1 is not possible without DNA. There are 11 residues in the CDR3. The germline V gene encodes CDR1 SQVTM and CDR2 ANQGSEA. The CDR3 spells CSVTGSYGYTF.

The rearrangement uses TRBV12-3 or TRBV12-4 and TRBJ2-1; TCRdb indicates TRBD2, and absent DNA this call remains unverified. The CDR3 covers 15 residues. CDR3 amino acids: CASSSLGLAPRLQFF.

The genes are TRBV28 and TRBJ2-1; no DNA is available, so the TRBD1 call from TCRdb remains unchecked. Germline V CDR1 and CDR2: MDHEN, SYDVKM. The CDR3 has 16 amino acids. The CDR3 region is CASSLLGQGGVNEQFF.

V is TRBV20-1 and J is TRBJ1-2. Germline assignment: CDR1 DFQATT and CDR2 SNEGSKA (reference sequence). This CDR3 comprises 12 residues. The CDR3 region is CSALAANYGYTF.

V is TRBV7-2 and J is TRBJ1-2; TCRdb's D call of TRBD1 is untestable without DNA. Germline lookup yields CDR1 SGHTA and CDR2 FQGNSA. This CDR3 region has 16 residues. The CDR3 sequence is CASSLDPTRQGRGYTF.

V gene TRBV12-3 or TRBV12-4 combines with J gene TRBJ1-5; lacking DNA, the TRBD1 call made by TCRdb goes unchecked. There are 13 residues in the CDR3. The CDR3 region is CASSLGGSQPQHF.

V gene TRBV6-1 combines with J gene TRBJ1-2; TCRdb selects TRBD1, and the lack of DNA leaves this call unchecked. Per germline, CDR1 MNHNS and CDR2 SASEGT. The CDR3 has 15 residues. CDR3 in amino acids: CASIPRGRGGYGYTF.

The chain has TRBV7-2 and TRBJ2-2; TCRdb's D gene call, TRBD2, goes unchecked for lack of DNA. Germline V lookup: CDR1 SGHTA, CDR2 FQGNSA. This CDR3 comprises 16 residues. CDR3 sequence reads: CASSPMGLRVLGELFF.

This chain joins TRBV5-6 and TRBJ2-1; TCRdb indicates TRBD2, and absent DNA this call remains unverified. CDR1 and CDR2 (germline): SGHDT, YYEEEE. The CDR3 runs to 17 residues. CDR3 in amino acids: CASSLELLADAYNEQFF.

CDR3 loop: CSAREGSGGLGETQYF. The chain combines TRBV20-1 with TRBJ2-5; the TRBD2 assignment by TCRdb is unverifiable without DNA. The CDR3 consists of 16 residues. The germline V gene has CDR1 DFQATT and CDR2 SNEGSKA (reference sequence).

The chain carries TRBV28 and TRBJ2-7; lacking DNA, the TRBD1 call made by TCRdb goes unchecked. The germline V gene has CDR1 MDHEN and CDR2 SYDVKM. This CDR3 is 17 amino acids long. The chain's CDR3 is CASNSVVGEGHFYEQYF.

The rearrangement joins TRBV6-1 to TRBJ1-4; the TCRdb D gene call, TRBD1, has no DNA to confirm it. The CDR3 consists of 16 residues. Germline V gene sequence: CDR1 MNHNS, CDR2 SASEGT. CDR3 loop: CASRIMTGGTNEKLFF.

The chain couples TRBV20-1 to TRBJ1-3; the TCRdb call, TRBD1, lacks DNA for checking. The CDR3 is 16 amino acids. Germline lookup yields CDR1 DFQATT and CDR2 SNEGSKA (reference sequence). This chain's CDR3 is CSALPGRLSSGNTIYF.

J is TRBJ2-3 and V is TRBV2. CDR1 SNHLY and CDR2 FYNNEI come from the germline V gene. This CDR3 contains 15 residues. CDR3 protein: CASSEGTARTDTQYF.

This chain links TRBV7-2 with TRBJ2-5; TCRdb's D gene call, TRBD1, goes unchecked for lack of DNA. The CDR3 extends over 12 amino acids. The V gene's germline CDR1 is SGHTA and CDR2 FQGNSA. The CDR3 is CASSFYQGISYF.

The rearrangement uses TRBV28 and TRBJ1-2. Germline V lookup: CDR1 MDHEN, CDR2 SYDVKM. The length of the CDR3 is 12 residues. The CDR3 sequence: CASRFNPEGYTF.

The V gene is TRBV20-1, the J gene TRBJ2-4; the D gene TCRdb calls, TRBD2, cannot be checked with no DNA. This CDR3 is built from 15 residues. In germline, CDR1 is DFQATT, CDR2 SNEGSKA (reference sequence). The CDR3 region is CSASGQGGTKNIQYF.

The chain links TRBV15 to TRBJ1-1; the D gene TCRdb calls, TRBD1, cannot be checked with no DNA. This CDR3 spans 14 amino acids. The V gene's germline CDR1 is LNHNV and CDR2 YYDKDF (reference sequence). The CDR3 loop is CATRGGQQLAEAFF.